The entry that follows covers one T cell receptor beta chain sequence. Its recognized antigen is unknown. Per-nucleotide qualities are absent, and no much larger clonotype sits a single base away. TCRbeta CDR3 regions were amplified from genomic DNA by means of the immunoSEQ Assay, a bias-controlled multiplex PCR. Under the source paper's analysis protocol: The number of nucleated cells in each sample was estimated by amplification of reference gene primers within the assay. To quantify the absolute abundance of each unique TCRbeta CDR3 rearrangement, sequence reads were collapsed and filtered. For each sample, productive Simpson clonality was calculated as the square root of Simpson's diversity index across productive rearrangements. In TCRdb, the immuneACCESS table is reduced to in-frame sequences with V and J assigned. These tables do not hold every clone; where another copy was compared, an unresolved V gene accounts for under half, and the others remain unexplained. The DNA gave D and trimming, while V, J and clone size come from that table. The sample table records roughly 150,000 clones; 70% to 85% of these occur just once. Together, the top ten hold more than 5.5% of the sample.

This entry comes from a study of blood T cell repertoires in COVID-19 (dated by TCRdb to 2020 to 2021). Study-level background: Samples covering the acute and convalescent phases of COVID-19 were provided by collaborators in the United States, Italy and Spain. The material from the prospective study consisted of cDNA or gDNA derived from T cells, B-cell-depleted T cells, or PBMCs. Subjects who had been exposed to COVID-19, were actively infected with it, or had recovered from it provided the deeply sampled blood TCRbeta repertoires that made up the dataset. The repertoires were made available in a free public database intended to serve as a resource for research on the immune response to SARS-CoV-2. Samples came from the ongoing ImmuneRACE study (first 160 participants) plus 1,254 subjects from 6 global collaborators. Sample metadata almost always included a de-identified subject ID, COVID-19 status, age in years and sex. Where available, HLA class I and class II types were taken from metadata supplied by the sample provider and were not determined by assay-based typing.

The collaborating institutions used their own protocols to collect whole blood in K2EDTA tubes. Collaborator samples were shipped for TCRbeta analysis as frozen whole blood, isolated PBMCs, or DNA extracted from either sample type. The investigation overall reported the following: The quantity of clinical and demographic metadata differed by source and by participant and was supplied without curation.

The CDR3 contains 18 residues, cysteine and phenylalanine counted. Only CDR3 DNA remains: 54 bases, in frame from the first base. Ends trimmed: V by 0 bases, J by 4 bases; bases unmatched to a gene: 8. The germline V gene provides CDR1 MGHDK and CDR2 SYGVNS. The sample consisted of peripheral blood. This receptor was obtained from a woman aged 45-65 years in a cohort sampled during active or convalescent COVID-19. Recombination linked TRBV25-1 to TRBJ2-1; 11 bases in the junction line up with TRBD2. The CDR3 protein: CASSEYPLRLAGYNEQFF. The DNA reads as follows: TGTGCCAGCAGTGAATACCCGCTCCGACTAGCGGGGTACAATGAGCAGTTCTTC.